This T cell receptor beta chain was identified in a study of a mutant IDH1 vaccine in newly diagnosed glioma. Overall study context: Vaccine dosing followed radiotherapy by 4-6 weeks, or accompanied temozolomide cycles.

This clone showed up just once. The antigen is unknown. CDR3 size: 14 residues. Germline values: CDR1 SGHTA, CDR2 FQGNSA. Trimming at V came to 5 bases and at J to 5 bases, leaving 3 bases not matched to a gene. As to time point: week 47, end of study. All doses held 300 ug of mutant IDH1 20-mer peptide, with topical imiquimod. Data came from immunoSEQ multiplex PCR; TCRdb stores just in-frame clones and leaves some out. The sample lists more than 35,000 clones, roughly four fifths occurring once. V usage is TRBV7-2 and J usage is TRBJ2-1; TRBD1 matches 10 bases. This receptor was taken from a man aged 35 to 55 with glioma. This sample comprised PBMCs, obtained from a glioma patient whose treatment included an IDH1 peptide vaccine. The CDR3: CASSMGQGNNEQFF. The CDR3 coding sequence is TGTGCCAGCAGCATGGGACAGGGGAACAATGAGCAGTTCTTC.